This T cell receptor beta chain comes out of a study of early T cells in non-severe SARS-CoV-2 infection. This clonotype was seen more than once but under ten times. Per germline, CDR1 SGHRS and CDR2 YFSETQ. This CDR3 has 12 residues. The V end was cut by 1 base, the J end by 8 bases, with 4 bases between. Using its own MiXCR run on the 5' RACE reads, TCRdb lists one record per CDR3 protein. The repertoire holds around 50,000 distinct CDR3 sequences, with over 7.5% as singletons. This sequence joins TRBV5-1 and TRBJ1-6; no definite D call. The sample was whole blood. This sequence originates from an adult who was a healthcare worker with PCR-confirmed SARS-CoV-2 infection or an uninfected control (not recorded which). The CDR3 nucleotides are TGCGCCAGCAGCTTGTCAGATTCACCCCTCCACTTT. It specifies CASSLSDSPLHF.